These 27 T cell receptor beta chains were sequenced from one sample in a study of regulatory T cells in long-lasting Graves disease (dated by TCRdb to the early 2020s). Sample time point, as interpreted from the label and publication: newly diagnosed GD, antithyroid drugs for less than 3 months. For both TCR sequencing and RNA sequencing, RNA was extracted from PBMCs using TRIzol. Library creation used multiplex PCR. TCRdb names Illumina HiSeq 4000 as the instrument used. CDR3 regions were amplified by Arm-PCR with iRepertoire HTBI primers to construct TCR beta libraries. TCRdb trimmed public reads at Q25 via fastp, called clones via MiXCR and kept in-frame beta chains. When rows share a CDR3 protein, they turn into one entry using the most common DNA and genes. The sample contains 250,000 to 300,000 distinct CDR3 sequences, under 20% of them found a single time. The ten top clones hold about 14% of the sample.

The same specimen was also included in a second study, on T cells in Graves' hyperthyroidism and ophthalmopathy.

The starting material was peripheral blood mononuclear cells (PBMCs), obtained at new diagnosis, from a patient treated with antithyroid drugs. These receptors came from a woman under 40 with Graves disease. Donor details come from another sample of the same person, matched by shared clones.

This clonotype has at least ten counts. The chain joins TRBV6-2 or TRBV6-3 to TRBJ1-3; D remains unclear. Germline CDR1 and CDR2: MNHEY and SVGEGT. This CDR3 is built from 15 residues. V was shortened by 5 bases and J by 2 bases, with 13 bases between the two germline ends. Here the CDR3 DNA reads TGTGCCAGCAGTGAAGTGACCTTCACTGGAAACACCATATATTTT. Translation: CASSEVTFTGNTIYF.

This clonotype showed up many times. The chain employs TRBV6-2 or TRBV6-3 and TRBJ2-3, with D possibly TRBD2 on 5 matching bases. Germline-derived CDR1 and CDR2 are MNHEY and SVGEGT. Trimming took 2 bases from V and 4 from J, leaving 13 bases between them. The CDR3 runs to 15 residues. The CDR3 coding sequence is TGTGCCAGCAGTTACCGCAGGACTGGGCCAGATACGCAGTATTTT. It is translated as CASSYRRTGPDTQYF.

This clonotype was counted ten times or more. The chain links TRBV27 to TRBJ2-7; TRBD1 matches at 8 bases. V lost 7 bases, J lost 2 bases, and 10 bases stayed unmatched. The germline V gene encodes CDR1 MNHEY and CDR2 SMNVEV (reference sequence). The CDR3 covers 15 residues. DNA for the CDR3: TGTGCCAGCACCCTCCGCGGGACAGGCACCTACGAGCAGTACTTC. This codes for CASTLRGTGTYEQYF.

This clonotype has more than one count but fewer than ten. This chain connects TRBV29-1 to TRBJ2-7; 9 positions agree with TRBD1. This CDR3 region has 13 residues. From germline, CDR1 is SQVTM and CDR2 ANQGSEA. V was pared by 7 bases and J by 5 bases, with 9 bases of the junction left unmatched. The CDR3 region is CSERTGGPHEQYF. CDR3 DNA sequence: TGCAGCGAAAGAACAGGGGGCCCCCACGAGCAGTACTTC.

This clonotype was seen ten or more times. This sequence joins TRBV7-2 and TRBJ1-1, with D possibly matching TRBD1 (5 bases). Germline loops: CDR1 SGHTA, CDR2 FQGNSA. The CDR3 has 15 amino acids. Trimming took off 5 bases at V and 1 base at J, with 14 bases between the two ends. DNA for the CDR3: TGTGCCAGCAGCCCCCTCGGGGCAACGAACACTGAAGCTTTCTTT. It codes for CASSPLGATNTEAFF.

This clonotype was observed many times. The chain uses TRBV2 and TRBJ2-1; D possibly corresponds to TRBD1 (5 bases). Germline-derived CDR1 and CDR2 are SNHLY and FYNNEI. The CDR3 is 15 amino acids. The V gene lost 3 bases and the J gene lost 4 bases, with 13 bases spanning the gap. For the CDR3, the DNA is TGTGCCAGCAGTGATACAGGAGTGAGTTACAATGAGCAGTTCTTC. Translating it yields CASSDTGVSYNEQFF.

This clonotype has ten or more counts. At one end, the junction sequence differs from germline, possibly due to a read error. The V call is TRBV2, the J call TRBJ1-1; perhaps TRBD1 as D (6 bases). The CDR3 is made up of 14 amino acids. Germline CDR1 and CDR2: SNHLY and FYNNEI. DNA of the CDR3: TGTGCCAGCAGGGAAGGGGGGCGAGTGTCTGAAGCTTTCTTT. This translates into CASREGGRVSEAFF.

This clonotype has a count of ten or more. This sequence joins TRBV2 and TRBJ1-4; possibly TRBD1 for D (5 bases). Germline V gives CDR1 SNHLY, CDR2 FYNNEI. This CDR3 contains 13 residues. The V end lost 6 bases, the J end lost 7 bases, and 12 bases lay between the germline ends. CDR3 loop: CASSGYGGEKLFF. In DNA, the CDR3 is TGTGCCAGCAGCGGTTATGGGGGTGAAAAACTGTTTTTT.

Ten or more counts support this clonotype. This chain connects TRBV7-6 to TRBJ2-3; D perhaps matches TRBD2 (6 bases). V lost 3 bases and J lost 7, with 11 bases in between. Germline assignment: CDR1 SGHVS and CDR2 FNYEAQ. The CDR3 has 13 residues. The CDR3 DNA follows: TGTGCCAGCAGCTTCACGACTAGTCATACGCAGTATTTT. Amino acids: CASSFTTSHTQYF.

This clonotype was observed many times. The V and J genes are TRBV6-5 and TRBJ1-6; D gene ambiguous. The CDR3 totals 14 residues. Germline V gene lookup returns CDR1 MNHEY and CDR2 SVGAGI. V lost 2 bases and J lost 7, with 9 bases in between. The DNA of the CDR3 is TGTGCCAGCAGTTACCGCCAGGCCAATTCACCCCTCCACTTT. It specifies CASSYRQANSPLHF.

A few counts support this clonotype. CDR3 in amino acids: CSARTRLESYEQYF. The CDR3 DNA reads as TGCAGTGCTAGAACCAGGTTGGAGAGCTACGAGCAGTACTTC. This chain links TRBV20-1 with TRBJ2-7; no firm D call. The CDR3 is 14 amino acids. Between the trimmed V and J ends, which lost 2 bases and 3 bases, there was a span of 14 bases. Germline V CDR1 and CDR2: DFQATT, SNEGSKA (reference sequence).

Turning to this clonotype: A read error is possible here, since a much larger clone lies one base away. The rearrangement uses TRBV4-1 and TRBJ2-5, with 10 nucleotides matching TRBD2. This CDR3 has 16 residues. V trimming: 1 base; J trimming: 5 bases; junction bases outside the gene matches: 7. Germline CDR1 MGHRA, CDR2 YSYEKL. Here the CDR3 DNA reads TGCGCCAGCAGCCAAGTCGAGCGGGGGGGCTGGGAGACCCAGTACTTC. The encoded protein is CASSQVERGGWETQYF.

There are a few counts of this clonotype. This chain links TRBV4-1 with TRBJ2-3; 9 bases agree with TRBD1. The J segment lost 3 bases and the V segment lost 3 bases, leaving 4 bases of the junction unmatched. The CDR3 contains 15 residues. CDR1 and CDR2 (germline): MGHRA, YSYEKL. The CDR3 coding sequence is TGCGCCAGCAGCCAGCGGGACAGGGAGACAGATACGCAGTATTTT. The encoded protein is CASSQRDRETDTQYF.

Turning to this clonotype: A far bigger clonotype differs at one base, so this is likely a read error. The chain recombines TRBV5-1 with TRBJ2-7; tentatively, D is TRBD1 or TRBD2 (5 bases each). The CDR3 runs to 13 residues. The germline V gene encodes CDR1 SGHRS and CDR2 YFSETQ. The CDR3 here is CASSVGDGYEQYF. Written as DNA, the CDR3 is TGTGCCAGCAGCGTAGGGGACGGCTACGAGCAGTACTTC.

In nucleotides, the CDR3 is TGTGCCAGCTCACCATCAGGACAGACGAGGAAAGAGACCCAGTACTTC. This gives the protein CASSPSGQTRKETQYF. The chain recombines TRBV18 with TRBJ2-5; possibly TRBD1 for D (6 bases). Trimming pared 2 bases from V and 3 bases from J, leaving 16 bases between. The CDR3 has 16 residues. Looked up from germline, CDR1 is KGHSH and CDR2 is LQKENI.

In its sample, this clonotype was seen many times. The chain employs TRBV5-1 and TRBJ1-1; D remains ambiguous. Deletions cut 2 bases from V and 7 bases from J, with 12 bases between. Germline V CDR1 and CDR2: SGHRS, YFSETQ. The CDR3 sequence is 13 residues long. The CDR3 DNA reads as TGCGCCAGCAGCTTCGATTTAGGGATTGAAGCTTTCTTT. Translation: CASSFDLGIEAFF.

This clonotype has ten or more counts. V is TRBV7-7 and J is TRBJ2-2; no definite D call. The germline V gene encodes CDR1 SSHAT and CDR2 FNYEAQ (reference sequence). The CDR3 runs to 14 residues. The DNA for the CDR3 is TGTGCTATATTCCGGCGCGCGAACACCGGGGAGCTGTTTTTT. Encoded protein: CAIFRRANTGELFF.

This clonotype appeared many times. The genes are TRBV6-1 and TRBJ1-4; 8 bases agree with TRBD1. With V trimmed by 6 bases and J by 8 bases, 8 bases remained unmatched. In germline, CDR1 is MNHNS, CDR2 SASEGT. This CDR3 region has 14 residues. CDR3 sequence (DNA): TGTGCCAGCAGCCTAGCCGACAGGGGAGAAAAACTGTTTTTT. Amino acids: CASSLADRGEKLFF.

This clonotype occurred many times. CDR3 residues: CASSPRVSPSPLNEQFF. The CDR3 nucleotides are TGTGCCAGCAGCCCCCGGGTCTCCCCATCCCCCCTTAATGAGCAGTTCTTC. The chain has TRBV7-4 and TRBJ2-1, with no clear D. There are 17 residues in the CDR3. Germline lookup yields CDR1 SGHVT and CDR2 SQSDAQ. V was shortened by 5 bases and J by 7 bases, with 24 bases between the two germline ends.

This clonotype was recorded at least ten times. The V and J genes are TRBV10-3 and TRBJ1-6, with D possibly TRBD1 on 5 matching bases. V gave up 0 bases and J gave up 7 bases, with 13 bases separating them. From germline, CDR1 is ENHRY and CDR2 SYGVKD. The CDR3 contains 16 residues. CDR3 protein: CAISESRMTENSPLHF. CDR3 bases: TGTGCCATCAGTGAGTCTCGCATGACAGAGAATTCACCCCTCCACTTT.

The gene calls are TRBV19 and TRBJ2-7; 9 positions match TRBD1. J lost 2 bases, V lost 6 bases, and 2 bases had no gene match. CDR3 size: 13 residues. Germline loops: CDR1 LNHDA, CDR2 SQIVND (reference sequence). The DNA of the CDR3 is TGTGCCAGTAGGGACAGGGGCACCTACGAGCAGTACTTC. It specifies CASRDRGTYEQYF.

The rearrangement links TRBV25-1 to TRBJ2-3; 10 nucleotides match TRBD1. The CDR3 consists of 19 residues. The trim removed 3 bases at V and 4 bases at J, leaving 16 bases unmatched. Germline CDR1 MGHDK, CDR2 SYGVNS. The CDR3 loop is CASSDTTVTPGQGPDTQYF. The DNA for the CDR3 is TGTGCCAGCAGTGACACCACAGTAACCCCGGGACAGGGGCCAGATACGCAGTATTTT.

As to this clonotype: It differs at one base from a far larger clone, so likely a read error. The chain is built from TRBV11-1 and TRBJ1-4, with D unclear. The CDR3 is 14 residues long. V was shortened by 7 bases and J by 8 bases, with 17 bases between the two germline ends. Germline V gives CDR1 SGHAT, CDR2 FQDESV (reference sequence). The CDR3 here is CASNIGAGGEKLFF. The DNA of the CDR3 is TGTGCCAGCAATATCGGAGCAGGTGGGGAAAAACTGTTTTTT.

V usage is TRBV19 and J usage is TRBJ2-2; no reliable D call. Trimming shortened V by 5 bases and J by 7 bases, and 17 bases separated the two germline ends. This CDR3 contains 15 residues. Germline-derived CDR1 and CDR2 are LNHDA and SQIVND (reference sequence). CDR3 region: CASSWAGSYHGELFF. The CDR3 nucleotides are TGTGCCAGTAGTTGGGCAGGAAGTTATCACGGGGAGCTGTTTTTT.

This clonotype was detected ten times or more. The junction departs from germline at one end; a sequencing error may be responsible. CDR3 sequence (DNA): TGCGCCAGCAGCGGCGGGGGGGGGCGGAACACTGAAGCTTTCTTT. This codes for CASSGGGGRNTEAFF. This rearrangement joins TRBV5-6 to TRBJ1-1, with D possibly matching TRBD1 (6 bases). CDR3 size: 15 residues. CDR1 and CDR2 from the germline V gene are SGHDT and YYEEEE.

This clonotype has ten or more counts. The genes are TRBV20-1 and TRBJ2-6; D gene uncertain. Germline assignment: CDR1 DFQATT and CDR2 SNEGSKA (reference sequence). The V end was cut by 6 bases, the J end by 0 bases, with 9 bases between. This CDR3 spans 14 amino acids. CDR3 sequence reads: CSATTFSGANVLTF. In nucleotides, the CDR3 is TGCAGTGCGACGACATTCTCTGGGGCCAACGTCCTGACTTTC.

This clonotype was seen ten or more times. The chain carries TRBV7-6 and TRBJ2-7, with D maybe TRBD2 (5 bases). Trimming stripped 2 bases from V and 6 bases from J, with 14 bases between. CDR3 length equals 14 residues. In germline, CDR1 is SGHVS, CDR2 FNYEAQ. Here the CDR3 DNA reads TGTGCCAGCAGCTTAATGGACTTATTGCCCGAGCAGTACTTC. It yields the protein CASSLMDLLPEQYF.